One and the same sample provided the 7 T cell receptor beta chains below, sequenced in a study of radiation and T cells in renal cell carcinoma. TCRdb's table, derived via immunoSEQ multiplex PCR, lists solely in-frame clones and lacks some. The sample contains more than 140,000 clones, less than 85% of which appear only once. The time point is: baseline pretreatment blood. Treatment indicated: 15 Gy SBRT to primary tumor, nephrectomy 4 weeks later. The sample consisted of blood, taken from a patient whose treatment included radiotherapy and nephrectomy. The receptors derive from a woman in her 50s with renal cell carcinoma.

The gene calls are TRBV5-1 and TRBJ2-1; D remains ambiguous. Trimming left V 3 bases short and J 8 bases short, with 12 bases between. This CDR3 is built from 13 residues. The germline V gene has CDR1 SGHRS and CDR2 YFSETQ. CDR3 region: CASSSHLGDEQFF. The CDR3 nucleotides are TGCGCCAGCAGCTCCCATTTGGGCGATGAGCAGTTCTTC.

J is TRBJ1-1 and V is TRBV6-6, with D hard to call. Germline CDR1 reads MNHNY; CDR2 reads SVGAGI (reference sequence). Trimming took 5 bases from V and 0 from J, leaving 10 bases between them. CDR3 size: 14 residues. CDR3 nucleotide sequence: TGTGCCAGCAGTCGACGGACGGTGAACACTGAAGCTTTCTTT. It specifies CASSRRTVNTEAFF.

V is TRBV7-9 and J is TRBJ2-7; tentatively, D is TRBD1 or TRBD2 (5 bases each). The CDR3 loop spans 14 amino acids. The germline V and J ends were trimmed by 5 bases and 3 bases, with 14 bases remaining between them. Germline CDR1 is SEHNR and CDR2 is FQNEAQ (reference sequence). CDR3 bases: TGTGCCAGCAGCGAGGGGCCTCTAATCTACGAGCAGTACTTC. Translating it yields CASSEGPLIYEQYF.

J is TRBJ2-7 and V is TRBV6-5; TRBD2 agrees at 11 bases. Germline V gene data show CDR1 as MNHEY and CDR2 as SVGAGI. Losses at the gene ends were 6 bases for V and 7 bases for J; bases not matched to a gene: 11. The CDR3 extends over 15 amino acids. This CDR3 is CASSRGVAGGGEQYF. CDR3 coding DNA: TGTGCCAGCAGCCGCGGAGTAGCGGGAGGGGGGGAGCAGTACTTC.

The chain joins TRBV5-4 to TRBJ2-5, with a possible D match to TRBD2 (7 bases). Germline values: CDR1 SGHNT, CDR2 YYREEE (reference sequence). This CDR3 spans 13 amino acids. Trimming shortened V by 3 bases and J by 5 bases, and 11 bases separated the two germline ends. In DNA, the CDR3 is TGTGCCAGCAGCTGGAAGGGGGGGGAGACCCAGTACTTC. It yields the protein CASSWKGGETQYF.

The V call is TRBV29-1, the J call TRBJ2-7, with 10 nucleotides matching TRBD1. Germline loops: CDR1 SQVTM, CDR2 ANQGSEA. There are 13 residues in the CDR3. V lost 5 bases and J lost 1; bases outside the gene matches: 2. Here the CDR3 reads CSVLGQGSYEQYF. As DNA, the CDR3 is TGCAGCGTTCTGGGACAGGGGTCCTACGAGCAGTACTTC.

This chain links TRBV5-5 with TRBJ2-4, with TRBD2 matching over 7 bases. The V and J ends lost 6 bases and 1 base, in that order; junction bases with no gene match: 4. Germline V CDR1 and CDR2: SGHKS, YYEKEE (reference sequence). The CDR3 has 14 amino acids. CDR3 in DNA: TGTGCCAGCATTCCCGGGGGGGCCAAAAACATTCAGTACTTC. It codes for CASIPGGAKNIQYF.